Sequencing of this T cell receptor (beta chain) was carried out in a study of graft-versus-host responses after intestinal transplantation. Study-wide points: Allografts from individuals with graft-donor T cell macrochimerism displayed high graft-versus-host to host-versus-graft clonal ratios.

Data came from immunoSEQ multiplex PCR; TCRdb stores just in-frame clones and leaves some out. The sample carries about 70,000 clones, around 90% recorded once. As regards this clone: Its antigen is unknown.

The CDR3 contains 13 residues. The trim removed 2 bases at V and 6 bases at J, leaving 0 bases unmatched. The germline V gene has CDR1 MNHEY and CDR2 SMNVEV (reference sequence). The receptor's source is a human donor who received an intestinal transplant. The chain has TRBV27 and TRBJ2-1, with 8 bases aligning to TRBD2. The source was unstimulated CD8+ T cells sorted from spleen or lymph node cells, collected before intestinal transplant. CDR3 sequence reads: CASSLAGGNEQFF. The CDR3 nucleotides are TGTGCCAGCAGTTTAGCGGGGGGCAATGAGCAGTTCTTC.